This entry concerns a single TCR beta chain. These data come from a study of blood T cells in healthy people across ages. The CDR3 has 14 amino acids. Deletions cut 6 bases from V and 1 base from J, with 7 bases between. Sample-barcoded 5' priming and a J-beta primer mix drove a second PCR of about 6 to 12 cycles. TCRdb re-derived calls from the 5' RACE reads in MiXCR, one entry per CDR3 protein. The sample shows about 800,000 distinct CDR3 sequences, roughly 60% of them seen only once. The chain employs TRBV12-3 or TRBV12-4 and TRBJ1-6; D gene unclear. This clonotype was sampled from a man aged 25-45 years in good health. The sequenced sample consisted of blood. CDR3 region: CASSIQSYNSPLHF. Written as DNA, the CDR3 is TGTGCCAGCAGCATACAATCCTATAATTCACCCCTCCACTTT.